This passage covers 5 T cell receptor beta chains from one sample sequenced in a study of T cells expressing NK-cell markers. TCRdb re-called the 5' RACE reads; one entry per CDR3 protein, DNA not given. The specimen's table records 400,000 to 450,000 distinct CDR3 sequences. Sample: blood T cells: a sorted CD56 or NKG2C T cell subset, CD4+ or CD8+ T cells, or bulk PBMC T cells (not recorded which). These receptors were collected from a woman aged 18-69 years in good health.

The chain recombines TRBV6-2 or TRBV6-3 with TRBJ2-5; TCRdb lists TRBD1, though no DNA is available to test this call. Germline V gene lookup returns CDR1 MNHEY and CDR2 SVGEGT. The CDR3 has 14 residues. CDR3 loop: CASSYPSREETQYF.

V gene TRBV20-1 combines with J gene TRBJ2-3; absent DNA, TCRdb's TRBD1 call cannot be checked. This CDR3 is 13 amino acids long. The germline V gene has CDR1 DFQATT and CDR2 SNEGSKA (reference sequence). Here the CDR3 reads CSAKPGQGWTQYF.

The V gene is TRBV7-3, the J gene TRBJ1-1. Germline CDR1 reads SGHTA; CDR2 reads FQGTGA. CDR3 size: 13 residues. CDR3 region: CASSLIRSGSPFF.

The V and J genes are TRBV5-1 and TRBJ1-6. This CDR3 comprises 15 residues. CDR1 and CDR2 from the germline V gene are SGHRS and YFSETQ. CDR3 amino acids: CASSLDSPPNSPLHF.

This chain connects TRBV7-8 to TRBJ2-1. Germline CDR1 reads SGHVS; CDR2 reads FQNEAQ. This CDR3 contains 13 residues. The CDR3 is CASSLARNNEQFF.